These T cell receptor beta chains were read from a single sample in a study of T cell responses to AZD1222 COVID-19 vaccine. Method: immunoSEQ multiplex PCR; TCRdb's copy keeps in-frame clones and lacks some. The data hold approximately 150,000 clones, with about 90% observed a single time. The material was peripheral blood, obtained 28 days after the second AZD1222 dose. These receptors all come from an adult who received the AZD1222 COVID-19 vaccine. CDR3s include the opening cysteine and the closing phenylalanine or tryptophan. D genes are given only for firm matches. Some rows mark clone size as missing; the rest say once, few, many or name a class of expanded clone.

J	D	V	size	DNA	CDR3
TRBJ1-5	TRBD1	TRBV24-1	.	TGTGCCACCAGGGGGGACAGATATCAGCCCCAGCATTTT	CATRGDRYQPQHF
TRBJ2-4	.	TRBV5-1	.	TGCGCCAGCAGCTTGGGCACAGACACTTTAGCCAAAAACATTCAGTACTTC	CASSLGTDTLAKNIQYF
TRBJ2-6	.	TRBV4-3	.	TGCGCCAGCAGCCGGTCCCCGGGTTCTGGGGCCAACGTCCTGACTTTC	CASSRSPGSGANVLTF
TRBJ2-6	.	TRBV4-2	.	TGTGCCAGCAGCCCCGGGGTTGGGGCAACCGGGGCCAACGTCCTGACTTTC	CASSPGVGATGANVLTF
TRBJ1-2	.	TRBV7-2	.	TGTGCCAGCAGCTATACCCCCGGGGCCGCCTATGGCTACACCTTC	CASSYTPGAAYGYTF
TRBJ2-7	.	TRBV12-3/TRBV12-4	.	TGTGCCAGCAGTTTAGAGGGGACGTTAGAGCAGTACTTC	CASSLEGTLEQYF
TRBJ1-5	.	TRBV19	.	TGTGCCAGTAGTATCTCAGGGGTGTCAGATCAGCCCCAGCATTTT	CASSISGVSDQPQHF
TRBJ1-2	.	TRBV27	.	TGTGCCAGCAGTTCGCGTGTACAGGGTGCCACTTATGGCTACACCTTC	CASSSRVQGATYGYTF
TRBJ1-4	TRBD1	TRBV5-4	.	TGTGCCAGCAGCCGGGACAGGGTTGATGAAAAACTGTTTTTT	CASSRDRVDEKLFF
TRBJ1-2	.	TRBV7-2	.	TGTGCCAGCAGCAGTACCACCTACCCCTATGGCTACACCTTC	CASSSTTYPYGYTF
TRBJ1-1	TRBD1	TRBV7-3	.	TGTGCCAGCAGGGCGACAGGGGGCGCTGGGAACACTGAAGCTTTCTTT	CASRATGGAGNTEAFF
TRBJ2-1	.	TRBV21-1	once	TGTGCCAGCAGCCTGAACCGACTAGCGGGAGATGATGAGCAGTTCTTC	CASSLNRLAGDDEQFF
TRBJ1-4	TRBD1	TRBV6-5	.	TGTGCCAGCAGCCAGACAGGGGTGGTTGAAAAACTGTTTTTT	CASSQTGVVEKLFF
TRBJ2-7	.	TRBV5-8	.	TGTGCCAGCAGCCCATGGAGGGGGGGTTCTCCCTACGAGCAGTACTTC	CASSPWRGGSPYEQYF
TRBJ2-1	TRBD2	TRBV5-1	.	TGCGCCAGCAGCTCGAGCGGGGTCGGCTACAATGAGCAGTTCTTC	CASSSSGVGYNEQFF
TRBJ1-4	.	TRBV7-9	.	TGTGCCAGCAGCTTAGAGGGGACAACTAATGAAAAACTGTTTTTT	CASSLEGTTNEKLFF
TRBJ1-3	.	TRBV28	.	TGTGCCAGCAGTTCCCTGGAGGGGGGCGGCTCTGGAAACACCATATATTTT	CASSSLEGGGSGNTIYF
TRBJ1-6	.	TRBV30	.	TGTGCCTGGAGTCTCGGCAGATCTAATTCACCCCTCCACTTT	CAWSLGRSNSPLHF
TRBJ2-7	.	TRBV19	.	TGTGCCAGTAGTACCGGGACGGCCTCCTCCTACGAGCAGTACTTC	CASSTGTASSYEQYF
TRBJ1-4	.	TRBV2	once	TGTGCCAGCACCAGGGCGGGGGCGATAGGAGAAAAACTGTTTTTT	CASTRAGAIGEKLFF
TRBJ1-6	.	TRBV2	.	TGTGCCAGCAGTGAAGGAAACGGATCACCCCTCCACTTT	CASSEGNGSPLHF
TRBJ2-5	.	TRBV6-4	.	TGTGCCAGCAGTGAAACGGGTGGGGCTGTGGAGACCCAGTACTTC	CASSETGGAVETQYF
TRBJ2-2	.	TRBV2	.	TGTGCCAGCCACCGGACGGCGAACACCGGGGAGCTGTTTTTT	CASHRTANTGELFF
TRBJ2-2	TRBD1	TRBV10-3	.	TGTGCCATCAGTGACCCCAGGGGGCGCAACACCGGGGAGCTGTTTTTT	CAISDPRGRNTGELFF
TRBJ2-1	.	TRBV28	.	TGTGCCAGCAGTTTATACATCTCCGAGCAGTTCTTC	CASSLYISEQFF
TRBJ2-3	TRBD2	TRBV2	.	TGTGCCAGCATCGTGCGCGGGGGGGCAGATACGCAGTATTTT	CASIVRGGADTQYF
TRBJ1-2	.	TRBV6-5	few	TGTGCCAGCAGTTACGAGCTGCGGGCCCAGCGAGGCTACACCTTC	CASSYELRAQRGYTF
TRBJ2-7	TRBD1	TRBV28	.	TGTGCCAGCACCCCAGGAACAGGGGGCTTATACGAGCAGTACTTC	CASTPGTGGLYEQYF
TRBJ2-7	.	TRBV7-2	.	TGTGCCAGCAGCTTAGGGGGGCGACTCTCCTACGAGCAGTACTTC	CASSLGGRLSYEQYF
TRBJ2-7	TRBD1	TRBV10-3	once	TGTGCGATCGGACAGGGGGGCTACGAGCAGTACTTC	CAIGQGGYEQYF
TRBJ2-5	.	TRBV9	.	TGTGCCAGCAGCGTCGGGGGGCTGGGGCCCCCTTGGGAGACCCAGTACTTC	CASSVGGLGPPWETQYF
TRBJ1-2	TRBD1	TRBV28	.	TGTGCCAGCAGTTCGACACACACAGGGGGCGCGGCCTATGGCTACACCTTC	CASSSTHTGGAAYGYTF
TRBJ1-4	.	TRBV7-8	.	TGTGCCAGCAGCACCGGACAGTTGTCAACTAATGAAAAACTGTTTTTT	CASSTGQLSTNEKLFF
TRBJ2-7	TRBD1	TRBV14	.	TGTGCCAGCAGCCAAAAACACAGGGGAAGCTCCTACGAGCAGTACTTC	CASSQKHRGSSYEQYF
TRBJ2-7	TRBD2	TRBV2	.	TGTGCCAGCAGTGATGGGACTAGCGGTCTCTACGAGCAGTACTTC	CASSDGTSGLYEQYF
TRBJ2-2	TRBD2	TRBV27	.	TGTGCCAGCAGTTTATACTCGGCGGGAGGTACTACTAGGCGGGGCGGGGAGCTGTTTTTT	CASSLYSAGGTTRRGGELFF
TRBJ1-2	.	TRBV5-3	once	TGTGCCAGAAGCTTGGTGGTGCCGCCCCTTGGCTACACCTTC	CARSLVVPPLGYTF
TRBJ2-1	TRBD2	TRBV3-1/TRBV3-2	.	TGTGCCAGCAGCCCAATCCGGACTAGCGGGAGGGCCCGGGGTAGAAATGAGCAGTTCTTC	CASSPIRTSGRARGRNEQFF
TRBJ2-2	.	TRBV11-2	.	TGTGCCAGCAGCTTAGAAGGGTCCACCGGGGAGCTGTTTTTT	CASSLEGSTGELFF
TRBJ1-5	.	TRBV10-2	once	TGCGCCAGCAGGGGGCCCAATCAGCCCCAGCATTTT	CASRGPNQPQHF